Listed below are T cell receptor beta chains from one sample, sequenced in a study of blood T cell repertoires in COVID-19. The protocol was immunoSEQ multiplex PCR, while the TCRdb copy is restricted to in-frame clones and leaves out a portion. The table shows around 120,000 clones, with 90% occurring only once. Sequencing was performed on peripheral blood. The receptor set was obtained from a woman aged 55-70 years with COVID-19, enrolled during active disease. Both conserved end residues are part of each CDR3. The order of the fields is J gene, clone size, D gene, V gene, CDR3 DNA, CDR3 protein. D genes are given only for firm matches. Clone size is not always given. Where it is, it says once, few, many or a class for expanded clones.

TRBJ2-1,NA,NA,TRBV3-1/TRBV3-2,TGTGCCAGCAGCCTACAGGATTACAATGAGCAGTTCTTC,CASSLQDYNEQFF
TRBJ1-4,NA,TRBD1,TRBV7-9,TGTGCCAGCAGCCCAGGACAGGGACGCACTAATGAAAAACTGTTTTTT,CASSPGQGRTNEKLFF
TRBJ1-5,NA,NA,TRBV4-3,TGCGCCAGCAGCCAAGTTAGGACTTTCAATCAGCCCCAGCATTTT,CASSQVRTFNQPQHF
TRBJ2-1,NA,NA,TRBV29-1,TGCAGCGTCAGGGAGGTCTCCTACAATGAGCAGTTCTTC,CSVREVSYNEQFF
TRBJ2-1,NA,TRBD2,TRBV11-2,TGTGCCAGCAGCTCCCGGACTAGCGGGGGGGTTTCCTACAATGAGCAGTTCTTC,CASSSRTSGGVSYNEQFF
TRBJ1-2,NA,NA,TRBV29-1,TGCAGCGTTGAAGTTGGTGGGAGGAACACCTTC,CSVEVGGRNTF
TRBJ1-2,NA,TRBD1,TRBV19,TGTGCCAGTAGTATGGACAGGGCTAACTATGGCTACACCTTC,CASSMDRANYGYTF
TRBJ2-5,NA,TRBD1,TRBV7-3,TGTGCCAGCAGCCGGGACAGGGGGGAGACCCAGTACTTC,CASSRDRGETQYF
TRBJ2-1,NA,TRBD1,TRBV6-2/TRBV6-3,TGTGCCAGCAGTTACTTAACGGGACAGAATCACAATGAGCAGTTCTTC,CASSYLTGQNHNEQFF
TRBJ1-3,NA,NA,TRBV5-5,TGTGCCAGCAGCGGAACAGGGATTGGCAACACCATATATTTT,CASSGTGIGNTIYF
TRBJ1-2,NA,NA,TRBV4-3,TGCGCCAGCAGCCCCGCGGGAGGTTTCGGCTACACCTTC,CASSPAGGFGYTF
TRBJ2-7,NA,NA,TRBV6-5,TGTGCCAGCACTAGGGACAACTCCTACGAGCAGTACTTC,CASTRDNSYEQYF
TRBJ2-1,NA,NA,TRBV2,TGTGCCAGCAATGGGCCAAGCTCCTACAATGAGCAGTTCTTC,CASNGPSSYNEQFF
TRBJ2-5,once,TRBD1,TRBV5-8,TGTGCCAGCAGTTCCGTCGACAGGGGGCTTGGTGAGACCCAGTACTTC,CASSSVDRGLGETQYF